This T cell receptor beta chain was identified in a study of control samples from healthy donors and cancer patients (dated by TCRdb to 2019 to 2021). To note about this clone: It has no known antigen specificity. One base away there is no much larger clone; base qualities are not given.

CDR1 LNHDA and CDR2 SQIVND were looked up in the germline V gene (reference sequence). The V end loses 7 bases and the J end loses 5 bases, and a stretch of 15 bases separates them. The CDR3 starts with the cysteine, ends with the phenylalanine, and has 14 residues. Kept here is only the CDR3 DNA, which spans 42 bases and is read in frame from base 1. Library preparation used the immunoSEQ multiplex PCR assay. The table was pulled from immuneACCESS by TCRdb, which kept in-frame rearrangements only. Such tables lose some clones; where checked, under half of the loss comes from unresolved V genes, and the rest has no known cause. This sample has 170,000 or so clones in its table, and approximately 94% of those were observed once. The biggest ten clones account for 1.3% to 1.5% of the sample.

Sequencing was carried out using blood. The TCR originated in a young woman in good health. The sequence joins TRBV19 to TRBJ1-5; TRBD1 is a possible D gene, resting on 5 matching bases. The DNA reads TGTGCCAGTAACGTTCAGGGACGGGATCAGCCCCAGCATTTT. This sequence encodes CASNVQGRDQPQHF.